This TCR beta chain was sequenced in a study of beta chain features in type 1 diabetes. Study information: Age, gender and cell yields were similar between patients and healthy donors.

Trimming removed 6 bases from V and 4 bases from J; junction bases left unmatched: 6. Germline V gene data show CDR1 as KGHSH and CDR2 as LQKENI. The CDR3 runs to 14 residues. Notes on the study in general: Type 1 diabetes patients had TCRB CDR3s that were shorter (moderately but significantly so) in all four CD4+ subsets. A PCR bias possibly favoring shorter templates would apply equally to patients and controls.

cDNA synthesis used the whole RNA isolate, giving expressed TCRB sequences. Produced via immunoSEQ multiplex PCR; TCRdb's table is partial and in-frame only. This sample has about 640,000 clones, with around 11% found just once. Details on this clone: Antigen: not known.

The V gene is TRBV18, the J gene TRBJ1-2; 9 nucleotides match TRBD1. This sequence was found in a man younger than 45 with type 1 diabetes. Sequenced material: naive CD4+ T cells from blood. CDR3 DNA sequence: TGTGCCAGCTCCCACCGGGACAGGGTCTATGGCTACACCTTC. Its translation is CASSHRDRVYGYTF. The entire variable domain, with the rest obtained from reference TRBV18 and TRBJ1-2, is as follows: NAGVMQNPRHLVRRRGQEARLRCSPMKGHSHVYWYRQLPEEGLKFMVYLQKENIIDESGMPKERFSAEFPKEGPSILRIQQVVRGDSAAYFCASSHRDRVYGYTFGSGTRLTVV.